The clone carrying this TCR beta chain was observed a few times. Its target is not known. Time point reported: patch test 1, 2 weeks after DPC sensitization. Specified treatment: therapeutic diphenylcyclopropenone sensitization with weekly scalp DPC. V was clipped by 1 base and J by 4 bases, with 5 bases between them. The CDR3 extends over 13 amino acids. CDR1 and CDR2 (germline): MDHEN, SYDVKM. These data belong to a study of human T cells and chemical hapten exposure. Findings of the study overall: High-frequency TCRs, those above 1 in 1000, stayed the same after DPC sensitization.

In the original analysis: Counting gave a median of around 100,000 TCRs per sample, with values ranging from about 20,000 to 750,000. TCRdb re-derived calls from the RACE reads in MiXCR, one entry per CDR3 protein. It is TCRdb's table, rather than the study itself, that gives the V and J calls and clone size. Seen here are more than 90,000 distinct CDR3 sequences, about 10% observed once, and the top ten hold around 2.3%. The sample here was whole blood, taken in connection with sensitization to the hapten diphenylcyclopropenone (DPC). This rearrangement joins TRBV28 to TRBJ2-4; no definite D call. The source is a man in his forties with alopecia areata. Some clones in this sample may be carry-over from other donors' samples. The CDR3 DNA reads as TGTGCCAGCAGTTTATCCCAAAAAAACATTCAGTACTTC. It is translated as CASSLSQKNIQYF. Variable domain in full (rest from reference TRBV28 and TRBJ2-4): DVKVTQSSRYLVKRTGEKVFLECVQDMDHENMFWYRQDPGLGLRLIYFSYDVKMKEKGDIPEGYSVSREKKERFSLILESASTNQTSMYLCASSLSQKNIQYFGAGTRLSVL.